The TCR beta chain under discussion was sequenced for a study of cytomegalovirus exposure and HLA in healthy donors. Assay used: immunoSEQ multiplex PCR; TCRdb lists only in-frame clones, some missing. The sample lists about 160,000 clones, 90% to 97% occurring once. Remarks on this clone: Its specificity is not known.

Study-level points and caveats: 150 to 200 TCR beta chains were listed as cytomegalovirus-associated.

The donors were members of the validation cohort, which comprised approximately 120 subjects and was separate from the first cohort of several hundred subjects. The sample consisted of PBMCs. This receptor was taken from a woman aged 18-29 years in good health and CMV-seronegative.

This CDR3 is CASSARAGQAEAFF. DNA of the CDR3: TGTGCCAGCAGCGCCCGGGCGGGGCAGGCTGAAGCTTTCTTT. This chain connects TRBV9 to TRBJ1-1; tentative D call: TRBD1 (5 bases). The V gene lost 3 bases and the J gene lost 6 bases, with 15 bases spanning the gap. The CDR3 is made up of 14 amino acids. The germline gives CDR1 SGDLS, CDR2 YYNGEE.